These 15 T cell receptor beta chains originate from one sample sequenced in a study of cytomegalovirus exposure and HLA in healthy donors (dated by TCRdb to the late 2010s). Libraries were made using the immunoSEQ multiplex PCR assay. For the multiplex PCR, a mixture combining 60 forward primers for TCR Vbeta segments and 13 reverse primers for TCR Jbeta segments was used. TCRdb mirrors the immuneACCESS table, restricted to in-frame sequences. Some clones are absent from its copies; in checked studies, under half trace to an unresolved V gene, and the reason for the others is unknown. In this sample the table shows roughly 230,000 clones, 85% to 95% of which occur a single time. The ten biggest clones cover about 1.8% of the sample. Sequencing input: PBMCs. Every receptor here comes from a girl aged 2-10 years in good health and CMV-seronegative.

This chain links TRBV23-1 with TRBJ2-7, with D perhaps TRBD1 (5 bases). TRBV23-1 is classed as an ORF, of uncertain function. The CDR3 length is 12 residues. The V gene lost 6 bases and the J gene lost 3 bases, with 9 bases spanning the gap. CDR3 nucleotide sequence: TGCGCCAGCAGGTACAGGTACTACGAGCAGTACTTC. Encoded protein: CASRYRYYEQYF.

Here the CDR3 DNA reads TGTGCCAGCAGCCTGGGACAGGGGAGGAATTCACCCCTCCACTTT. This translates into CASSLGQGRNSPLHF. The rearrangement links TRBV5-4 to TRBJ1-6; TRBD1 aligns across 10 bases. Germline CDR1 SGHNT, CDR2 YYREEE (reference sequence). The CDR3 consists of 15 residues. Trimming took 4 bases from V and 7 from J; bases not matched to a gene: 5.

This sequence joins TRBV28 and TRBJ2-7; TRBD1 agrees at 10 bases. Trimming at V came to 1 base and at J to 0 bases, leaving 3 bases not matched to a gene. The CDR3 totals 16 residues. Germline V lookup: CDR1 MDHEN, CDR2 SYDVKM. The CDR3 coding sequence is TGTGCCAGCAGTTTATACGGGACAGGGGCCTCCTACGAGCAGTACTTC. Residues: CASSLYGTGASYEQYF.

The chain is built from TRBV28 and TRBJ1-5; D is unresolved. This CDR3 has 14 amino acids. The germline V and J ends were trimmed by 7 bases and 7 bases, with 17 bases remaining between them. Germline V gives CDR1 MDHEN, CDR2 SYDVKM. CDR3 nucleotides: TGTGCCAGCACCCATACTGCGGAAAGGCAGCCCCAGCATTTT. It encodes CASTHTAERQPQHF.

The rearrangement joins TRBV27 to TRBJ2-1; D possibly corresponds to TRBD1 (6 bases). This CDR3 has 16 amino acids. The germline V gene has CDR1 MNHEY and CDR2 SMNVEV (reference sequence). Trimming stripped 6 bases from V and 0 bases from J, with 15 bases between. CDR3: CASRSSGASSYNEQFF. The CDR3 nucleotides are TGTGCCAGCAGATCTTCAGGGGCCAGCTCCTACAATGAGCAGTTCTTC.

This rearrangement joins TRBV2 to TRBJ2-7; maybe TRBD2 (6 bases). Germline V CDR1 and CDR2: SNHLY, FYNNEI. The V gene lost 9 bases and the J gene lost 6 bases, with 15 bases spanning the gap. This CDR3 has 12 residues. Here the CDR3 DNA reads TGTGCCAGAGAAGGGGCGGGGAGCGAGCAGTACTTC. Translation gives CAREGAGSEQYF. Full variable domain (remainder filled in from reference TRBV2 and TRBJ2-7): EPEVTQTPSHQVTQMGQEVILRCVPISNHLYFYWYRQILGQKVEFLVSFYNNEISEKSEIFDDQFSVERPDGSNFTLKIRSTKLEDSAMYFCAREGAGSEQYFGPGTRLTVT.

Note on this clone: In the same sample, other DNA sequences code for this CDR3. The CDR3 region is CASSATGNTEAFF. In DNA, the CDR3 is TGTGCCAGCAGCGCCACAGGCAACACTGAAGCTTTCTTT. V gene TRBV9 combines with J gene TRBJ1-1, with a weak D call TRBD1 (5 bases). In germline, CDR1 is SGDLS, CDR2 YYNGEE. CDR3 length: 13 residues. With 3 bases removed from V and 2 bases from J, the gap between germline ends came to 8 bases.

The V call is TRBV5-6, the J call TRBJ2-1; 10 nucleotides line up with TRBD1. CDR3 length equals 12 residues. Germline V gene lookup returns CDR1 SGHDT and CDR2 YYEEEE. The J segment lost 12 bases and the V segment lost 4 bases, leaving 4 bases of the junction unmatched. The CDR3: CASSLGQGGQFF. CDR3 bases: TGTGCCAGCAGCCTAGGACAGGGGGGGCAGTTCTTC.

The chain recombines TRBV30 with TRBJ2-7; 16 positions match TRBD2. Losses at the gene ends were 3 bases for V and 7 bases for J; bases not matched to a gene: 9. From germline, CDR1 is GTSNPN and CDR2 SVGIG (reference sequence). The CDR3 contains 16 residues. This CDR3 is CAWRGLAGGTHREQYF. CDR3 bases: TGTGCCTGGAGGGGACTAGCGGGAGGGACCCATAGAGAGCAGTACTTC.

The V call is TRBV7-6, the J call TRBJ2-5; 12 bases agree with TRBD1. The CDR3 has 16 amino acids. With V trimmed by 5 bases and J by 4 bases, 8 bases remained unmatched. Germline CDR1 SGHVS, CDR2 FNYEAQ. As DNA, the CDR3 is TGTGCCAGCAGCATGGGGACAGGGGGCCTCGGAGAGACCCAGTACTTC. Translating gives CASSMGTGGLGETQYF.

The chain is built from TRBV30 and TRBJ1-5; D unresolved. CDR1 is GTSNPN and CDR2 is SVGIG in the germline V gene (reference sequence). Trimming took 0 bases from V and 6 from J, leaving 9 bases between them. The CDR3 is 13 amino acids. Here the CDR3 DNA reads TGTGCCTGGAGTGTAACCGGGTCTCAGCCCCAGCATTTT. It is translated as CAWSVTGSQPQHF.

V is TRBV28 and J is TRBJ2-2; 13 positions match TRBD2. Germline loops: CDR1 MDHEN, CDR2 SYDVKM. The CDR3 has 15 amino acids. V shed 5 bases and J 7 bases; nucleotides not matched to a gene: 4. The CDR3 here is CASSGLAGVGGELFF. DNA for the CDR3: TGTGCCAGCAGTGGACTAGCGGGAGTGGGCGGGGAGCTGTTTTTT.

This clone occurred a few times. V gene TRBV4-2 combines with J gene TRBJ2-7; D is ambiguous. The germline V and J ends were trimmed by 4 bases and 3 bases, with 16 bases remaining between them. The CDR3 consists of 15 residues. CDR1 and CDR2 (germline): LGHNA, YNFKEQ. DNA of the CDR3: TGTGCCAGCAGCCCCTTCCTTAGTCTGATCTACGAGCAGTACTTC. It specifies CASSPFLSLIYEQYF.

The chain is built from TRBV2 and TRBJ1-5, with 10 bases identical to TRBD1. This CDR3 contains 16 residues. Germline trimming cut 8 bases from V and 3 bases from J; bases unmatched to any gene: 10. Germline V gene sequence: CDR1 SNHLY, CDR2 FYNNEI. The CDR3 DNA is TGTGCCAGCGGAAGGGGGACAGGGGTCCACAATCAGCCCCAGCATTTT. Its protein is CASGRGTGVHNQPQHF.

The V call is TRBV9, the J call TRBJ2-3; 7 bases map to TRBD1. The CDR3 totals 14 residues. Germline assignment: CDR1 SGDLS and CDR2 YYNGEE. V lost 3 bases, J lost 6 bases, and 7 bases stayed unmatched. The CDR3 region is CASSDGTVGDTQYF. CDR3 sequence (DNA): TGTGCCAGCAGCGACGGGACAGTAGGGGATACGCAGTATTTT. Drawing the rest from reference TRBV9 and TRBJ2-3, the complete variable domain is DSGVTQTPKHLITATGQRVTLRCSPRSGDLSVYWYQQSLDQGLQFLIQYYNGEERAKGNILERFSAQQFPDLHSELNLSSLELGDSALYFCASSDGTVGDTQYFGPGTRLTVL.